This is a list of T cell receptor beta chains from one sample in a study of T cell responses to AZD1222 COVID-19 vaccine. Assay: immunoSEQ multiplex PCR; the TCRdb copy retains only in-frame clones and omits some. The sample lists roughly 120,000 clones; 85% to 90% were seen once. The sample consisted of peripheral blood, taken 28 days after the second AZD1222 dose. These receptors came from an adult who received the AZD1222 COVID-19 vaccine. Both conserved end residues are part of each CDR3. D genes are given only for firm matches. Expanded clones are given a class, and other clones once, few, many or no size at all.

>.|TRBV10-3|TRBD1|TRBJ1-6
CAISDRQGDSPLHF
TGTGCCATCAGTGACAGACAGGGGGATTCACCCCTCCACTTT
>.|TRBV5-1|.|TRBJ1-2
CASSLAAVANYGYTF
TGCGCCAGCAGCTTGGCGGCGGTAGCTAACTATGGCTACACCTTC
>few|TRBV19|.|TRBJ1-1
CASSNYRGIGPGRTEAFF
TGTGCCAGTAGCAACTACCGGGGTATCGGTCCCGGGAGGACTGAAGCTTTCTTT
>.|TRBV14|.|TRBJ2-1
CASSQGRLAGHNEQFF
TGTGCCAGCAGCCAAGGGCGGCTAGCCGGCCACAATGAGCAGTTCTTC
>.|TRBV4-1|.|TRBJ1-4
CASSQYAGGSNEKLFF
TGCGCCAGCAGCCAATACGCCGGGGGGTCTAATGAAAAACTGTTTTTT
>.|TRBV5-1|TRBD1|TRBJ1-3
CASSLSTGAGNTIYF
TGCGCCAGCAGCTTGTCGACAGGGGCTGGAAACACCATATATTTT
>once|TRBV2|.|TRBJ1-2
CASSVGTVGGYTF
TGTGCCAGCAGTGTCGGGACGGTGGGCGGCTACACCTTC
>.|TRBV15|TRBD1|TRBJ1-2
CATSPDRAYNYGYTF
TGTGCCACCAGCCCGGACAGGGCTTATAACTATGGCTACACCTTC
>.|TRBV6-1|TRBD2|TRBJ2-5
CASSELAGGPQETQYF
TGTGCCAGCAGTGAACTAGCGGGGGGCCCCCAAGAGACCCAGTACTTC
>.|TRBV2|TRBD1|TRBJ1-5
CASGQGGRSQPQHF
TGTGCCAGCGGCCAGGGGGGGCGGAGTCAGCCCCAGCATTTT
>few|TRBV4-2|.|TRBJ2-3
CASSQDLGDTQYF
TGTGCCAGCAGCCAAGATTTGGGGGATACGCAGTATTTT
>.|TRBV11-2|TRBD2|TRBJ2-2
CASRFRGGATGELFF
TGTGCCAGCAGGTTCCGGGGGGGTGCCACCGGGGAGCTGTTTTTT
>few|TRBV30|.|TRBJ1-1
CAWGTGATEAFF
TGTGCCTGGGGAACCGGTGCCACTGAAGCTTTCTTT
>.|TRBV7-9|.|TRBJ1-1
CASNSGGRNTEAFF
TGTGCCAGCAACTCCGGGGGAAGGAACACTGAAGCTTTCTTT
>.|TRBV25-1|.|TRBJ2-3
CASSEYSYGGRPDTQYF
TGTGCCAGCAGTGAATATTCCTACGGGGGACGCCCCGATACGCAGTATTTT
>.|TRBV24-1|.|TRBJ2-7
CATSEGGRYEQYF
TGTGCCACCAGTGAGGGGGGCAGGTACGAGCAGTACTTC
>.|TRBV2|.|TRBJ1-1
CASSEALETEAFF
TGTGCCAGCAGTGAAGCGCTGGAAACTGAAGCTTTCTTT
>.|TRBV3-1/TRBV3-2|TRBD2|TRBJ2-1
CASSQRGGSYNEQFF
TGTGCCAGCAGCCAGCGGGGGGGCTCCTACAATGAGCAGTTCTTC
>.|TRBV6-6|TRBD2|TRBJ2-2
CASSRRGTSGANTGELFF
TGTGCCAGCAGTCGTAGAGGGACTAGCGGGGCGAACACCGGGGAGCTGTTTTTT
>.|TRBV7-9|TRBD1|TRBJ2-2
CASRYARTGAFTGELFF
TGTGCCAGCAGATACGCTCGGACAGGGGCCTTCACCGGGGAGCTGTTTTTT
>.|TRBV19|.|TRBJ1-2
CASSLGERGYGYTF
TGTGCCAGTTCCTTGGGGGAGCGGGGCTATGGCTACACCTTC
>.|TRBV24-1|.|TRBJ2-3
CATSDFPKAGQQYF
TGTGCCACCAGTGATTTTCCCAAGGCGGGGCAGCAGTATTTT
>.|TRBV6-1|.|TRBJ1-5
CASSEGTVLYNQPQHF
TGTGCCAGCAGTGAAGGAACAGTCCTCTATAATCAGCCCCAGCATTTT
>.|TRBV12-3/TRBV12-4|.|TRBJ1-6
CASSQANNSPLHF
TGTGCCAGCAGCCAGGCTAATAATTCACCCCTCCACTTT
>.|TRBV7-8|TRBD1|TRBJ1-1
CASSPGQGARNTEAFF
TGTGCCAGCAGCCCTGGACAGGGGGCACGGAACACTGAAGCTTTCTTT
>.|TRBV30|.|TRBJ2-1
CAWSGIYEQFF
TGTGCCTGGAGTGGTATCTACGAGCAGTTCTTC
>.|TRBV11-2|TRBD1|TRBJ1-1
CASSRGTGGRGTEAFF
TGTGCCAGCAGCCGAGGGACAGGGGGAAGGGGTACTGAAGCTTTCTTT
>.|TRBV7-2|TRBD2|TRBJ2-7
CASSWGGYEQYF
TGTGCCAGCAGCTGGGGGGGCTACGAGCAGTACTTC
>.|TRBV12-3/TRBV12-4|TRBD1|TRBJ2-5
CASRGTEQETQYF
TGTGCCAGCAGAGGGACAGAACAAGAGACCCAGTACTTC
>.|TRBV6-5|TRBD1|TRBJ1-1
CASSYYVQGGEAFF
TGTGCCAGCAGTTACTATGTACAGGGGGGTGAAGCTTTCTTT
>few|TRBV28|TRBD1|TRBJ1-1
CASTTGQGPNTEAFF
TGTGCCAGCACCACTGGACAGGGGCCGAACACTGAAGCTTTCTTT
>.|TRBV18|TRBD1|TRBJ1-1
CASSPPGQATEAFF
TGTGCCAGCTCACCACCGGGACAGGCGACTGAAGCTTTCTTT
>once|TRBV29-1|TRBD1|TRBJ1-2
CSVDWPGGDGYTF
TGCAGCGTTGATTGGCCAGGGGGCGATGGCTACACCTTC
>.|TRBV6-5|.|TRBJ2-2
CASSRQSANTGELFF
TGTGCCAGCAGCCGACAGAGCGCGAACACCGGGGAGCTGTTTTTT
>.|TRBV24-1|.|TRBJ2-3
CATSDFRTTDTQYF
TGTGCCACCAGTGATTTTCGAACGACAGATACGCAGTATTTT
>.|TRBV2|.|TRBJ1-1
CASTSRSEAFF
TGTGCCAGCACCAGTAGGTCTGAAGCTTTCTTT
>.|TRBV3-1/TRBV3-2|.|TRBJ2-2
CASSQDGGLFPFWVMQGNTGELFF
TGTGCCAGCAGCCAAGACGGTGGGCTTTTTCCGTTCTGGGTGATGCAGGGGAACACCGGGGAGCTGTTTTTT
>.|TRBV5-8|TRBD1|TRBJ1-5
CASSPGQPNQPQHF
TGTGCCAGCAGCCCGGGACAGCCTAATCAGCCCCAGCATTTT
>.|TRBV7-9|.|TRBJ2-5
CASSPMVQETQYF
TGTGCCAGCAGCCCCATGGTTCAGGAGACCCAGTACTTC
>few|TRBV6-5|.|TRBJ1-1
CASSYARDPGLAFF
TGTGCCAGCAGTTACGCCCGGGACCCCGGTCTGGCTTTCTTT
>.|TRBV5-1|TRBD1|TRBJ1-6
CASRLGHGGQVVPLHF
TGCGCCAGCAGATTGGGCCACGGGGGACAGGTCGTTCCCCTCCACTTT
>.|TRBV5-8|.|TRBJ1-1
CASSFSPFLGATEAFF
TGTGCCAGCAGCTTTTCCCCGTTTCTGGGCGCCACTGAAGCTTTCTTT
>.|TRBV4-3|.|TRBJ2-7
CASSQVMGIEYEQYF
TGCGCCAGCAGCCAAGTAATGGGTATCGAATACGAGCAGTACTTC
>.|TRBV5-6|.|TRBJ2-7
CASSPERLYEQYF
TGTGCCAGCAGCCCGGAGCGCTTATACGAGCAGTACTTC
>.|TRBV25-1|TRBD1|TRBJ1-2
CASSPPSRDRIVYGYTF
TGTGCCAGCAGTCCTCCCAGCCGGGACAGAATAGTCTATGGCTACACCTTC
>.|TRBV7-2|.|TRBJ1-1
CASIPGFGGPTEAFF
TGTGCCAGCATCCCGGGGTTTGGCGGACCAACTGAAGCTTTCTTT
>once|TRBV30|TRBD1|TRBJ1-6
CAWSSSGTGSSPLHF
TGTGCCTGGAGTTCCTCCGGGACAGGCTCTTCACCCCTCCACTTT
>.|TRBV10-3|.|TRBJ1-4
CAISERPERGGEKLFF
TGTGCCATCAGTGAGAGGCCCGAGCGGGGGGGTGAAAAACTGTTTTTT
>.|TRBV6-4|.|TRBJ2-6
CASSEGDEGANVLTF
TGTGCCAGCAGTGAGGGGGATGAAGGGGCCAACGTCCTGACTTTC